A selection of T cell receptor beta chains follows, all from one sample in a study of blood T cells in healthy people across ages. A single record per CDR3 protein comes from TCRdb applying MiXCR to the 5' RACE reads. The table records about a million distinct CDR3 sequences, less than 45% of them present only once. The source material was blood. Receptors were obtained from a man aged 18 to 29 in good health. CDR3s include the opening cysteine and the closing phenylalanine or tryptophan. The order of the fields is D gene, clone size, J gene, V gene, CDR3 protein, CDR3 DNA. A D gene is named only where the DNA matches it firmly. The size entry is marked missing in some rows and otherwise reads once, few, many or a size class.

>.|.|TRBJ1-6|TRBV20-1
CSASRDTGPPLHF
TGCAGTGCTAGTCGGGACACCGGGCCGCCCCTCCACTTT
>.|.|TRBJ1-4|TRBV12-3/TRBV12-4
CASSSNQALFF
TGTGCCAGCAGTTCGAATCAGGCACTGTTTTTT
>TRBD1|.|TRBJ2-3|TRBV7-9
CALDRRHGDRPFTDTQYF
TGTGCCTTGGATCGTCGGCATGGGGACAGGCCTTTCACAGATACGCAGTATTTT
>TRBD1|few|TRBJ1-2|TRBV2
CASSVVGQGDYGYTF
TGTGCCAGCAGTGTAGTGGGACAGGGGGACTATGGCTACACCTTC
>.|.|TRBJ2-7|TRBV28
CASSEGGGSYEQYF
TGTGCCAGCAGTGAAGGAGGGGGCTCCTACGAGCAGTACTTC
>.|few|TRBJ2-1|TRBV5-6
CASSPGVSPQNEQFF
TGTGCCAGCAGCCCCGGAGTTAGTCCCCAAAATGAGCAGTTCTTC
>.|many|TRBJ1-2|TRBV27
CASRPYRRDFYGYTF
TGTGCCAGCAGACCCTATAGGAGGGATTTCTATGGCTACACCTTC
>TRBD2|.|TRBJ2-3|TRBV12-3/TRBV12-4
CASSPGLAGSQYF
TGTGCCAGCAGCCCGGGACTAGCGGGATCGCAGTATTTT
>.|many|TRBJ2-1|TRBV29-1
CSVDGAQVRNEQFF
TGCAGCGTTGACGGGGCGCAGGTCCGGAATGAGCAGTTCTTC
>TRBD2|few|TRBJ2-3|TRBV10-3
CAISELASGGADTQYF
TGTGCCATCAGTGAGTTGGCTAGCGGGGGGGCAGATACGCAGTATTTT
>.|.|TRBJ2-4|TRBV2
CASSPSPWDPQLAKNIQYF
TGTGCCAGCAGCCCCTCCCCGTGGGATCCACAACTAGCCAAAAACATTCAGTACTTC
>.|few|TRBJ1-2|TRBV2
CASSTRYGYTF
TGTGCCAGCAGCACGCGCTATGGCTACACCTTC
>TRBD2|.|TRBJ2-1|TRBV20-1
CSARDGAGGSEQFF
TGCAGTGCTAGAGATGGGGCGGGGGGTAGCGAGCAGTTCTTC
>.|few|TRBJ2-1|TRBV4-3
CASSQLIGGSYNEQFF
TGCGCCAGCAGCCAACTGATCGGCGGATCCTACAATGAGCAGTTCTTC
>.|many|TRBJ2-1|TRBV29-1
CSATGQRRNEQFF
TGCAGCGCTACGGGCCAGAGAAGGAATGAGCAGTTCTTC
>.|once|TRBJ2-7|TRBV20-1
CSATTVGVEQYF
TGCAGTGCTACGACGGTCGGCGTTGAGCAGTACTTC
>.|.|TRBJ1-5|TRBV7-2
CASSPETISNQPQHF
TGTGCCAGCAGCCCCGAGACCATAAGCAATCAGCCCCAGCATTTT
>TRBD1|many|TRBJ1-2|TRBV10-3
CAISEGTGGANYGYTF
TGTGCCATCAGTGAAGGGACAGGGGGTGCTAACTATGGCTACACCTTC
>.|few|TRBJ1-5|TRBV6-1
CASSEALGQPQHF
TGTGCCAGCAGTGAAGCGCTGGGACAGCCCCAGCATTTT
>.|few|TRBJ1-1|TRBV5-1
CASSLLRTNTEAFF
TGCGCCAGCAGCTTGTTGAGGACGAACACTGAAGCTTTCTTT
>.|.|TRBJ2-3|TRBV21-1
CASSERGGFTDTQYF
TGTGCCAGCAGCGAGCGGGGGGGCTTCACAGATACGCAGTATTTT
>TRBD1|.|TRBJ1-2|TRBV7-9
CASSLRTGVDGYTF
TGTGCCAGCAGCTTAAGGACAGGGGTTGATGGCTACACCTTC
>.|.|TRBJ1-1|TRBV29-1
CSVEEGLGTEAFF
TGCAGCGTTGAAGAAGGGTTGGGCACTGAAGCTTTCTTT
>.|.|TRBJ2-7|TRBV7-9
CASSLGAGQGNPAYEQYF
TGTGCCAGCAGCCTAGGTGCGGGACAAGGGAATCCCGCCTACGAGCAGTACTTC
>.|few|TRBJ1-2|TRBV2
CASSDVSGSVAGYTF
TGTGCCAGCAGTGATGTCTCAGGGTCAGTAGCTGGCTACACCTTC
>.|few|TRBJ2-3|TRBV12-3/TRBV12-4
CASSFIRQSTDTQYF
TGTGCCAGCAGTTTCATTCGGCAGAGCACAGATACGCAGTATTTT
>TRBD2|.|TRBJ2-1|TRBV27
CASSLLLGTSDEQFF
TGTGCCAGCAGTTTACTTCTCGGGACTAGCGATGAGCAGTTCTTC
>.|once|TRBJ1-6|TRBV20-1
CSASLSASSYNSPLHF
TGCAGTGCTAGTTTGTCAGCAAGCTCCTATAATTCACCCCTCCACTTT
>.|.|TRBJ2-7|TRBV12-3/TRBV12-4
CASSLDSHGEQYF
TGTGCCAGCAGTTTGGACAGTCACGGCGAGCAGTACTTC
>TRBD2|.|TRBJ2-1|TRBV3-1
CASSQGGGAFYLYNEQFF
TGTGCCAGCAGCCAAGGCGGGGGGGCCTTCTACCTATACAATGAGCAGTTCTTC
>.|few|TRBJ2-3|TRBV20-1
CSTPGVSTDTQYF
TGCAGTACCCCGGGGGTCTCCACAGATACGCAGTATTTT
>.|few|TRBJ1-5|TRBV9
CASSPQGEGSNQPQHF
TGTGCCAGCAGCCCGCAAGGGGAGGGGAGCAATCAGCCCCAGCATTTT
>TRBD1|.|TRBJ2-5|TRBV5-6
CASSLVGQVQETQYF
TGTGCCAGCAGCTTGGTGGGACAGGTTCAAGAGACCCAGTACTTC
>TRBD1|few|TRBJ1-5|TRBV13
CASSSGQGVQPQHF
TGTGCCAGCAGCTCGGGACAGGGGGTTCAGCCCCAGCATTTT
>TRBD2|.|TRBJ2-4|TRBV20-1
CSARYYLERGANIQYF
TGCAGTGCTAGATACTACCTAGAGCGGGGGGCAAACATTCAGTACTTC
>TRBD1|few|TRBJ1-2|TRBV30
CAWGLLPGQVDSGYTF
TGTGCCTGGGGCCTTCTTCCGGGACAGGTTGATAGCGGCTACACCTTC
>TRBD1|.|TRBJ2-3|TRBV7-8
CASSFSGGWTDTQYF
TGTGCCAGCAGCTTTTCAGGGGGCTGGACAGATACGCAGTATTTT
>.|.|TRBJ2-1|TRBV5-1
CASSWRDVNNEQFF
TGCGCCAGCAGCTGGCGGGACGTAAACAATGAGCAGTTCTTC
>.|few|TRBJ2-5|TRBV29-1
CSVVLGQETQYF
TGCAGCGTTGTTCTGGGACAAGAGACCCAGTACTTC
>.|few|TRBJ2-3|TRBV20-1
CSASITGGGPTDTQYF
TGCAGTGCATCCATCACTGGGGGGGGCCCCACAGATACGCAGTATTTT
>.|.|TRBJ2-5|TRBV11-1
CASNEGGQETQYF
TGTGCCAGCAACGAGGGGGGGCAAGAGACCCAGTACTTC
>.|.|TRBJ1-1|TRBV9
CASSPTPRGAFF
TGTGCCAGCAGCCCGACACCCCGAGGGGCTTTCTTT
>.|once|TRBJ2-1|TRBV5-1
CASSLGVGGLSNEQFF
TGCGCCAGCAGCTTGGGAGTGGGGGGGCTCTCCAATGAGCAGTTCTTC
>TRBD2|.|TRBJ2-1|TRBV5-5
CASRETSGGYYNEQFF
TGTGCCAGCAGGGAGACTAGCGGGGGGTACTACAATGAGCAGTTCTTC
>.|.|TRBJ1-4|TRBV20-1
CSARDRETPNEKLFF
TGCAGTGCTAGAGATCGAGAGACACCCAATGAAAAACTGTTTTTT